This paragraph reports one T cell receptor (beta chain). This sample stems from a study of blood T cell repertoires in COVID-19. Study details: Sites across the United States, Italy and Spain contributed samples from acute and convalescent COVID-19. T cells, B-cell-depleted T cells, or PBMCs provided the cDNA or gDNA that served as material.

In the authors' methods: Quantification of nucleated cells was approximated via reference gene primer amplification. The repertoire was sequenced with immunoSEQ multiplex PCR; TCRdb's copy has only in-frame clones and lacks some. V, J and clone size derive from that table, while D and trimming were established from the DNA sequence. The data contain about 120,000 clones, about 85% of them singletons. V was pared by 0 bases and J by 5 bases, with 11 bases between. CDR1 is SGDLS and CDR2 is YYNGEE in the germline V gene. The CDR3 loop spans 14 amino acids. The sample comprised peripheral blood. V gene TRBV9 combines with J gene TRBJ2-5; unclear D gene. The TCR was taken from a woman of 80 years or more with acute or convalescent COVID-19. CDR3 residues: CASSVDALRETQYF. The CDR3 region has the DNA TGTGCCAGCAGCGTAGACGCCCTGAGGGAGACCCAGTACTTC.